The 25 T cell receptor beta chains reported below all come from one sample, sequenced in a study of blood T cell repertoires in COVID-19. The table came from immunoSEQ multiplex PCR; TCRdb's copy has only in-frame clones and leaves some out. The table lists around 59,000 clones, around 81% of them singletons. Specimen: peripheral blood. The receptors shown here come from a man in his fifties or sixties with acute or convalescent COVID-19.

This clone was seen a few times. The J gene is TRBJ2-6, the V gene TRBV5-1, with D unresolved. The ends were cut back, 2 bases at V and 4 bases at J, with 7 bases in the middle. Per germline, CDR1 SGHRS and CDR2 YFSETQ. This CDR3 is 14 amino acids long. CDR3 amino acids: CASSFSSGANVLTF. CDR3 bases: TGCGCCAGCAGCTTTTCGAGCGGGGCCAACGTCCTGACTTTC. The full variable domain, rest sourced from reference TRBV5-1 and TRBJ2-6, is KAGVTQTPRYLIKTRGQQVTLSCSPISGHRSVSWYQQTPGQGLQFLFEYFSETQRNKGNFPGRFSGRQFSNSRSEMNVSTLELGDSALYLCASSFSSGANVLTFGAGSRLTVL.

The chain employs TRBV5-8 and TRBJ2-1; D is perhaps TRBD1 (6 bases). Trimming cost V 5 bases and J 5 bases, with 20 bases left between them. This CDR3 is 16 amino acids long. The germline CDR1 and CDR2 sequences are SGHTS and YDEGEE. In nucleotides, the CDR3 is TGTGCCAGCAGGGGCCGCAGGGGCAGGTCGAACAATGAGCAGTTCTTC. This encodes CASRGRRGRSNNEQFF.

V is TRBV6-1 and J is TRBJ2-5; 9 nucleotides agree with TRBD2. The CDR3 covers 15 residues. V shed 3 bases, J shed 5 bases, and the junction held 7 bases outside the gene matches. The V gene's germline CDR1 is MNHNS and CDR2 SASEGT. Here the CDR3 reads CASSEGGLAFETQYF. CDR3 nucleotide sequence: TGTGCCAGCAGTGAGGGGGGACTAGCTTTTGAGACCCAGTACTTC.

Here the CDR3 DNA reads TGTGCCATCAGAAATAGCGGGGGGGATCGGGAGCAGTACTTC. It encodes CAIRNSGGDREQYF. The gene calls are TRBV10-3 and TRBJ2-7, with 11 nucleotides matching TRBD2. Germline V CDR1 and CDR2: ENHRY, SYGVKD. With 6 bases clipped from V and 7 bases from J, the junction kept 8 bases outside the gene matches. The CDR3 sequence is 14 residues long.

This clone came up a few times. The chain uses TRBV19 and TRBJ2-5; no reliable D call. The CDR3 loop spans 13 amino acids. Trimming shortened V by 6 bases and J by 1 base, and 9 bases separated the two germline ends. The germline V gene encodes CDR1 LNHDA and CDR2 SQIVND (reference sequence). The CDR3 DNA reads as TGTGCCAGTAGCTTAACAGTCCAAGAGACCCAGTACTTC. Translated: CASSLTVQETQYF.

The rearrangement uses TRBV7-3 and TRBJ2-3; TRBD2 agrees at 12 bases. Losses at the gene ends were 5 bases for V and 4 bases for J; bases not matched to a gene: 4. The CDR3 loop spans 15 amino acids. CDR1 is SGHTA, CDR2 FQGTGA, per germline. DNA of the CDR3: TGTGCCAGCAGCCCAGCTAGCGGGGGGGCAGATACGCAGTATTTT. It is translated as CASSPASGGADTQYF.

The V and J genes are TRBV19 and TRBJ1-1, with TRBD1 as a possible D gene (6 bases). Trimming took 8 bases from V and 0 from J, leaving 13 bases between them. Germline CDR1 reads LNHDA; CDR2 reads SQIVND (reference sequence). The CDR3 extends over 14 amino acids. CDR3 bases: TGTGCCAGTGGGGGACACGCAATGAACACTGAAGCTTTCTTT. It yields the protein CASGGHAMNTEAFF.

The V gene is TRBV24-1, the J gene TRBJ2-2; D not resolved. Deletions cut 0 bases from V and 0 bases from J, with 10 bases between. There are 17 residues in the CDR3. From germline, CDR1 is KGHDR and CDR2 SFDVKD. The CDR3 loop is CATSDLNRVANTGELFF. DNA of the CDR3: TGTGCCACCAGTGATTTGAATCGGGTTGCGAACACCGGGGAGCTGTTTTTT.

The rearrangement joins TRBV19 to TRBJ2-4, with TRBD2 identical over 8 bases. In germline, CDR1 is LNHDA, CDR2 SQIVND (reference sequence). The CDR3 spans 15 residues. The junction had 2 bases not matched to a gene; V was cut back by 3 bases and J by 1 base. The CDR3 spells CASSIGGGAKNIQYF. CDR3 coding DNA: TGTGCCAGTAGTATCGGCGGGGGGGCCAAAAACATTCAGTACTTC. Combining the CDR3 with reference TRBV19 and TRBJ2-4 gives the whole variable domain DGGITQSPKYLFRKEGQNVTLSCEQNLNHDAMYWYRQDPGQGLRLIYYSQIVNDFQKGDIAEGYSVSREKKESFPLTVTSAQKNPTAFYLCASSIGGGAKNIQYFGAGTRLSVL.

This chain connects TRBV28 to TRBJ1-4, with TRBD1 identical over 7 bases. This CDR3 spans 16 amino acids. With 4 bases clipped from V and 7 bases from J, the junction kept 12 bases outside the gene matches. Germline V lookup: CDR1 MDHEN, CDR2 SYDVKM. CDR3 region: CASSSGGTGEIEKLFF. The CDR3 DNA follows: TGTGCCAGCAGTTCTGGCGGTACAGGGGAGATTGAAAAACTGTTTTTT.

The chain carries TRBV7-2 and TRBJ2-3; D uncertain. CDR1 is SGHTA, CDR2 FQGNSA, per germline. Trimming took off 3 bases at V and 2 bases at J, with 12 bases between the two ends. The CDR3 extends over 15 amino acids. The CDR3 DNA reads as TGTGCCAGCAGCTTTGTAGGCGGATCCACAGATACGCAGTATTTT. It codes for CASSFVGGSTDTQYF. Supplemented by reference TRBV7-2 and TRBJ2-3, the full variable domain reads GAGVSQSPSNKVTEKGKDVELRCDPISGHTALYWYRQSLGQGLEFLIYFQGNSAPDKSGLPSDRFSAERTGGSVSTLTIQRTQQEDSAVYLCASSFVGGSTDTQYFGPGTRLTVL.

In nucleotides, the CDR3 is TGTGCCAGCAGTCTGCTGGGGGGTACCTACGAGCAGTACTTC. Its protein is CASSLLGGTYEQYF. V usage is TRBV27 and J usage is TRBJ2-7; the D gene is possibly TRBD2 (6 bases). Germline V gene data show CDR1 as MNHEY and CDR2 as SMNVEV (reference sequence). V lost 5 bases and J 2 bases, leaving 13 bases between the germline ends. The length of the CDR3 is 14 residues.

This chain joins TRBV19 and TRBJ2-1, with TRBD2 identical over 7 bases. The CDR3 spans 14 residues. With 4 bases clipped from V and 3 bases from J, the junction kept 3 bases outside the gene matches. Germline V lookup: CDR1 LNHDA, CDR2 SQIVND (reference sequence). CDR3 sequence reads: CASSTGTNYNEQFF. The CDR3 region has the DNA TGTGCCAGTAGTACCGGGACTAACTACAATGAGCAGTTCTTC.

A single count supports this clone. The gene calls are TRBV5-6 and TRBJ1-4, with 10 bases that match TRBD1. CDR1 SGHDT and CDR2 YYEEEE come from the germline V gene. V shed 4 bases and J 6 bases; nucleotides not matched to a gene: 9. The CDR3 is 16 amino acids. CDR3 in DNA: TGTGCCAGCAGCGCTGGGACAGGGGTGGGGGATGAAAAACTGTTTTTT. Its protein is CASSAGTGVGDEKLFF.

This chain uses TRBV6-2 or TRBV6-3 with TRBJ2-6, with a possible D match to TRBD1 (6 bases). CDR3 size: 16 residues. The germline gives CDR1 MNHEY, CDR2 SVGEGT. V was cut by 4 bases and J by 0 bases, with 10 bases left in between. The CDR3 loop reads CASSFRTASGANVLTF. In DNA form, the CDR3 reads TGTGCCAGCAGTTTTCGGACAGCCTCTGGGGCCAACGTCCTGACTTTC.

V and J are TRBV19 and TRBJ2-7; 9 bases are a match to TRBD1. Trimming took 3 bases from V and 5 from J; bases not matched to a gene: 8. The CDR3 runs to 15 residues. Germline CDR1 and CDR2: LNHDA and SQIVND (reference sequence). DNA for the CDR3: TGTGCCAGTAGTATCTGGGGGACAGGGTTGAACGAGCAGTACTTC. Its protein product is CASSIWGTGLNEQYF.

The chain recombines TRBV27 with TRBJ2-5; TRBD1 agrees at 9 bases. The V segment lost 3 bases and the J segment 9 bases; nucleotides outside the gene matches: 20. Germline lookup yields CDR1 MNHEY and CDR2 SMNVEV (reference sequence). This CDR3 has 18 amino acids. As DNA, the CDR3 is TGTGCCAGCAGTTTGAGTGGGGGACAGGGAGGGGTTAAGAGACCCCAGTACTTC. Encoded protein: CASSLSGGQGGVKRPQYF.

This sequence joins TRBV13 and TRBJ2-3; 7 bases line up with TRBD1. The CDR3 has 14 residues. CDR1 and CDR2 (germline): PRHDT, FYEKMQ (reference sequence). J gave up 0 bases and V 8 bases, and 5 bases lay outside the gene matches. DNA for the CDR3: TGTGCCAGCTTTCGACAGGGAAGCACAGATACGCAGTATTTT. As protein: CASFRQGSTDTQYF.

CDR3 DNA: TGCGCCAGCAGCGCCAGTACCGGGACAGGTTACGAGCAGTACTTC. This sequence encodes CASSASTGTGYEQYF. V usage is TRBV5-1 and J usage is TRBJ2-7, with 8 nucleotides matching TRBD1. The CDR3 extends over 15 amino acids. J gave up 4 bases and V 4 bases, and 10 bases lay outside the gene matches. Germline V gene sequence: CDR1 SGHRS, CDR2 YFSETQ.

This clone turned up a few times. The chain links TRBV30 to TRBJ2-1; 8 positions agree with TRBD2. Germline-derived CDR1 and CDR2 are GTSNPN and SVGIG (reference sequence). The CDR3 is 16 residues long. Trimming removed 3 bases from V and 9 bases from J; junction bases left unmatched: 16. The CDR3 DNA reads TGTGCCTGGAGCCCCGGGTTGACTAGCGCCTATGGTGAGCAGTTCTTC. It encodes CAWSPGLTSAYGEQFF.

The chain employs TRBV7-3 and TRBJ1-1; D not certain. CDR1 and CDR2 (germline): SGHTA, FQGTGA. V was cut by 1 base and J by 8 bases, with 11 bases left in between. The CDR3 has 13 residues. DNA for the CDR3: TGTGCCAGCAGCTTAAATAGTTTGACAGAAGCTTTCTTT. This sequence encodes CASSLNSLTEAFF. Drawing the rest from reference TRBV7-3 and TRBJ1-1, the complete variable domain is GAGVSQTPSNKVTEKGKYVELRCDPISGHTALYWYRQSLGQGPEFLIYFQGTGAADDSGLPNDRFFAVRPEGSVSTLKIQRTERGDSAVYLCASSLNSLTEAFFGQGTRLTVV.

The chain uses TRBV30 and TRBJ1-4, with 8 bases fitting TRBD1. Per germline, CDR1 GTSNPN and CDR2 SVGIG (reference sequence). CDR3 length: 15 amino acids. The CDR3 is CALDGEAGGDQKLFF. CDR3 bases: TGTGCGCTGGACGGGGAAGCAGGGGGCGATCAAAAACTGTTTTTT.

V gene TRBV14 combines with J gene TRBJ1-4, with 8 bases fitting TRBD1. Germline V gives CDR1 SGHDN, CDR2 FVKESK. J lost 7 bases, V lost 1 base, and 11 bases had no gene match. The CDR3 extends over 17 amino acids. In DNA form, the CDR3 reads TGTGCCAGCAGCCAAGTGCTGCCGGGACAGGCGGTTGAAAAACTGTTTTTT. Its protein is CASSQVLPGQAVEKLFF.

The rearrangement joins TRBV2 to TRBJ2-1, with a weak D call TRBD1 (6 bases). This CDR3 comprises 13 residues. V lost 6 bases and J lost 2, with 8 bases in between. From germline, CDR1 is SNHLY and CDR2 FYNNEI. The CDR3 reads CASRDSTYNEQFF. The CDR3 nucleotides read TGTGCCAGCAGGGACAGCACCTACAATGAGCAGTTCTTC.

The J gene is TRBJ1-2, the V gene TRBV6-6; 8 bases map to TRBD1. Trimming at V came to 5 bases and at J to 4 bases, leaving 9 bases not matched to a gene. CDR3 length equals 15 residues. Germline CDR1 is MNHNY and CDR2 is SVGAGI (reference sequence). This chain's CDR3 is CASSDPTGVGYGYTF. CDR3 in DNA: TGTGCCAGCAGTGACCCGACAGGGGTCGGCTATGGCTACACCTTC.